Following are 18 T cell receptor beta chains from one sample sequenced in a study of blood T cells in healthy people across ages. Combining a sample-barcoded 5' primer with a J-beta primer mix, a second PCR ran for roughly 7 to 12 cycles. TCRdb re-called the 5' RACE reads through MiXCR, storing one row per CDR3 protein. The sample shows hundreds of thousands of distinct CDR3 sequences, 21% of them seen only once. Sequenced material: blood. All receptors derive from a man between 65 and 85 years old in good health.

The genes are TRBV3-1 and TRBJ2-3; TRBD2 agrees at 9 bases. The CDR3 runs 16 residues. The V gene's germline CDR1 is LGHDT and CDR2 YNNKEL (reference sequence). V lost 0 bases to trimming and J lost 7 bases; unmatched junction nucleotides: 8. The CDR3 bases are TGTGCCAGCAGCCAAGAAGGTAGCGGGAGTATACATACGCAGTATTTT. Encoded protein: CASSQEGSGSIHTQYF.

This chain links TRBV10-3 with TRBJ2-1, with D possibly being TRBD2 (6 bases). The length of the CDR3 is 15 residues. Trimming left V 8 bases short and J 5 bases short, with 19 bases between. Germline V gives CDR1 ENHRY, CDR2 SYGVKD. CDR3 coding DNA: TGTGCCATCGGCGCCCCGGGACTCCGGGACAATGAGCAGTTCTTC. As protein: CAIGAPGLRDNEQFF.

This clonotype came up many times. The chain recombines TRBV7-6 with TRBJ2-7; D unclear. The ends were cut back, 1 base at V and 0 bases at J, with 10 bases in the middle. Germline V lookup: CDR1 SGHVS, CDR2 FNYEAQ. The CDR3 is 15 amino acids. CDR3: CASSLEADASYEQYF. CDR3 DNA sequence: TGTGCCAGCAGCTTAGAGGCGGATGCCTCCTACGAGCAGTACTTC.

CDR3 nucleotide sequence: TGTGCCAGCAGCATCGGGACTAACAGATTCACAGATACGCAGTATTTT. This codes for CASSIGTNRFTDTQYF. The chain uses TRBV6-6 and TRBJ2-3; 7 bases are shared with TRBD2. This CDR3 has 16 residues. Per germline, CDR1 MNHNY and CDR2 SVGAGI (reference sequence). V lost 6 bases and J lost 2; bases outside the gene matches: 11.

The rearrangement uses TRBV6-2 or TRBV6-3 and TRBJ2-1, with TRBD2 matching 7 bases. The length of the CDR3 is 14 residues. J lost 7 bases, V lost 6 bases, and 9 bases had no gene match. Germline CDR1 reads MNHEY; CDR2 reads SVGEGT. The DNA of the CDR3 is TGTGCCAGCAGATCCCTTGGACTAGTTAATGAGCAGTTCTTC. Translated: CASRSLGLVNEQFF.

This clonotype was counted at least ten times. CDR3 in amino acids: CASSLGPFGEQYF. The CDR3 DNA sequence: TGTGCCAGCAGTCTAGGCCCTTTTGGAGAGCAGTACTTC. This chain uses TRBV6-5 with TRBJ2-7; D is ambiguous. This CDR3 spans 13 amino acids. From germline, CDR1 is MNHEY and CDR2 SVGAGI. V was cut by 5 bases and J by 7 bases, with 15 bases left in between.

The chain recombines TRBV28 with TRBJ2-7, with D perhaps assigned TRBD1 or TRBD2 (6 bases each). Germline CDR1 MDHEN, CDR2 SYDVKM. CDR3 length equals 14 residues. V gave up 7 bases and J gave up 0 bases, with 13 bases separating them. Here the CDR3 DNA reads TGTGCCAGCACCCTTAGGGGGGACTCCTACGAGCAGTACTTC. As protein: CASTLRGDSYEQYF.

DNA for the CDR3: TGTGCCAGCTCACCGTCGACAGGGTCGGGCACTGAAGCTTTCTTT. It is translated as CASSPSTGSGTEAFF. This chain uses TRBV18 with TRBJ1-1, with 7 nucleotides matching TRBD1. The CDR3 has 15 residues. Germline V gene sequence: CDR1 KGHSH, CDR2 LQKENI. V lost 3 bases and J lost 4; bases outside the gene matches: 8.

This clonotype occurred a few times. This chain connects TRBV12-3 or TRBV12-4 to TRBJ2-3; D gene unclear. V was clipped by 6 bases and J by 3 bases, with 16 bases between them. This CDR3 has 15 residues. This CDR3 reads CASRQTPGLTDTQYF. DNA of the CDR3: TGTGCCAGCAGACAAACCCCCGGGTTGACAGATACGCAGTATTTT.

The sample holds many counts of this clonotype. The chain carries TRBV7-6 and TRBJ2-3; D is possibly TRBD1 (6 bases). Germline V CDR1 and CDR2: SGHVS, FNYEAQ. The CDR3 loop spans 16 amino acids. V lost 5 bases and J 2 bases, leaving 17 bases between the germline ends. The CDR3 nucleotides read TGTGCCAGCAGCCCCAGTAGACAGGACTTCACAGATACGCAGTATTTT. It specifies CASSPSRQDFTDTQYF.

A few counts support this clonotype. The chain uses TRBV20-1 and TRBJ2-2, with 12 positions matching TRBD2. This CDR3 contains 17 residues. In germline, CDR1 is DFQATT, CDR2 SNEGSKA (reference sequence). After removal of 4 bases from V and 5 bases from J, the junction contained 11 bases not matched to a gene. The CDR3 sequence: CSANLAGGPGWTGELFF. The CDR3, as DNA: TGCAGTGCTAACCTAGCGGGAGGGCCCGGATGGACCGGGGAGCTGTTTTTT.

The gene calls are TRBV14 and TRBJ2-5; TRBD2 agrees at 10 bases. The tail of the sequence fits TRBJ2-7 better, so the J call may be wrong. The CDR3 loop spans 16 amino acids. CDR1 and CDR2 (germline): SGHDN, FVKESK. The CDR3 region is CASSLHGLAVPYEQYF. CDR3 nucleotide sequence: TGTGCCAGCAGCCTTCACGGACTAGCGGTACCCTACGAGCAGTACTTC.

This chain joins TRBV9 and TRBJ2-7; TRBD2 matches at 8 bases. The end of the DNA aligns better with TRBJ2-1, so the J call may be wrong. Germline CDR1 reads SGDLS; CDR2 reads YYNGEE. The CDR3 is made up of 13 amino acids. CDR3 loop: CASSVSGGREQFF. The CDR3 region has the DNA TGTGCCAGCAGCGTAAGTGGCGGGAGGGAGCAGTTCTTC.

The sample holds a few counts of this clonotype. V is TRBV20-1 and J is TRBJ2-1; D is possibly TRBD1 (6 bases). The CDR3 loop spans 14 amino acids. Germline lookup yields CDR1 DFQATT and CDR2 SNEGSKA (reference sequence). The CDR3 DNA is TGCAGCTCCCTGGTTGAACAGGGTTACAATGAGCAGTTCTTC. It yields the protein CSSLVEQGYNEQFF.

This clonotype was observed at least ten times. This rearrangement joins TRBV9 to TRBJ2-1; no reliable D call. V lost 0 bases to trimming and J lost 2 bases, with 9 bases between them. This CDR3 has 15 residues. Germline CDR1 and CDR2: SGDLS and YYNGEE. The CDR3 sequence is CASSVERWAYNEQFF. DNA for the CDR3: TGTGCCAGCAGCGTAGAACGTTGGGCCTACAATGAGCAGTTCTTC.

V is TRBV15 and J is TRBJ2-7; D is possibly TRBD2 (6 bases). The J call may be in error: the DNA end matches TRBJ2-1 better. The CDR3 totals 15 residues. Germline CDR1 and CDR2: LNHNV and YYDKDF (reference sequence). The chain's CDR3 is CATSRGGEVYNEQFF. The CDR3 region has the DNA TGTGCCACCAGCAGAGGGGGGGAGGTCTACAATGAGCAGTTCTTC.

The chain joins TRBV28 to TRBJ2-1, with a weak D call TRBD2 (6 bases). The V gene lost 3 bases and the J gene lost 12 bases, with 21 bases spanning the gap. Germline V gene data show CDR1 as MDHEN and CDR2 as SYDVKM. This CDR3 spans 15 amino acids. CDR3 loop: CASSFLASESRGQFF. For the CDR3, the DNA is TGTGCCAGCAGTTTTTTGGCTAGCGAGTCTAGGGGGCAGTTCTTC.

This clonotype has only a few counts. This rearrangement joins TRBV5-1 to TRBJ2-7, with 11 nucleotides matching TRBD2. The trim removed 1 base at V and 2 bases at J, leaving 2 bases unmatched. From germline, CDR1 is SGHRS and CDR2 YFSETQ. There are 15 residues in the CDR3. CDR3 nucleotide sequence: TGCGCCAGCAGCTTGCTTAGCGGGAGGGCCTACGAGCAGTACTTC. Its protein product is CASSLLSGRAYEQYF.